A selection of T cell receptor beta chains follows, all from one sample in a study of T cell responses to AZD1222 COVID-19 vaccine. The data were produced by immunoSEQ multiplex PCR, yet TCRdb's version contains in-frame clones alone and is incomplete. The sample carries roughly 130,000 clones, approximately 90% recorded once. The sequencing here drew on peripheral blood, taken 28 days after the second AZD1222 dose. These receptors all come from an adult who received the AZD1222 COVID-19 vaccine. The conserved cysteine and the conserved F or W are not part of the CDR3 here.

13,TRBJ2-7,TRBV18,ASSPVTSGTYEQY
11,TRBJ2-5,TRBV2,ASSDGPRETQY
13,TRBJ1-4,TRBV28,ASRERQGYIGELF
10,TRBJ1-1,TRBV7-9,ASSWDNTEAF
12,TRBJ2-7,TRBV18,ASSLGRGPYEQY
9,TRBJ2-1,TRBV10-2,ASSRFDEQF
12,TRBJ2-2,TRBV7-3,ASQEAGGTGELF
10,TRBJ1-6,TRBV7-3,ASSLVGGPLH
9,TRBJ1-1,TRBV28,ASSNDREAF
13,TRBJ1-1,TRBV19,ASSIAGNMNTEAF
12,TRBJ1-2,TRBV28,ASTGGGPNYGYT
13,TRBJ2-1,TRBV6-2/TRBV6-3,ASSYSTREGNEQF
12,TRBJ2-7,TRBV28,ASRKQGPRSEQY
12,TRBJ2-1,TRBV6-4,ASSREGAYNEQF
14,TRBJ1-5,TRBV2,ASSRGQGINNQPQH
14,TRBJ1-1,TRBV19,ASSMGVWQRNTEAF
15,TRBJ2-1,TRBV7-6,ASSLKSLLGVGNEQF
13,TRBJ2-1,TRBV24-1,ATSDFSRGNNEQF
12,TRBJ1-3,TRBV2,AIRGQVSGNTIY
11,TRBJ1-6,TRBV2,AGRGSFNSPLH
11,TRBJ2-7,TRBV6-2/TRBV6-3,ASSDRDRIFKY
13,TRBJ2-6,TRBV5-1,ASSPRISGANVLT
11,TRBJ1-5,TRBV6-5,ASRRTGNQPQH
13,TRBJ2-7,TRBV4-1,ASSQPGGPTYEQY
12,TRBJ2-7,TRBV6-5,ASFSSGEPYEQY
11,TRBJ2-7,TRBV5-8,ASSSGRPYEQY
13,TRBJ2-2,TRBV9,ASSVGVSGTGELF
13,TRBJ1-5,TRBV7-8,ASSSTGRSNQPQH
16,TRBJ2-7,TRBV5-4,ASSSPGRQGWDSYEQY
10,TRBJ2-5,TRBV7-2,ASSLKGETQY
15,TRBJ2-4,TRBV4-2,ASSQDLALQAKNIQY
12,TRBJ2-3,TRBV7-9,ASSFSGSTDTQY
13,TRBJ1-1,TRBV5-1,ASSLVYRENTEAF
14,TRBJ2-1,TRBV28,ASSLTGTGSYNEQF
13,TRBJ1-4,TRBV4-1,ASSHTGTGIEKLF
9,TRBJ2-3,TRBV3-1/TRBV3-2,ASLGPDTQY
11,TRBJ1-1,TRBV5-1,ASSSGRPTEAF
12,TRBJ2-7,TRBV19,ASSTSGGKREQY
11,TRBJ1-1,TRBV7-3,ASSLQGNTEAF
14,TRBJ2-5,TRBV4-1,ASSQAWSGTRETQY
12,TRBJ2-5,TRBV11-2,ASSSGTRKETQY
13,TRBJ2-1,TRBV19,ASSSSGSAPHEQF
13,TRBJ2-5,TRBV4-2,ASSPRKGPRETQY
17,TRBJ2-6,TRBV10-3,AISDPGLARRSGANVLT
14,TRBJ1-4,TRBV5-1,ASSFFGGRTNEKLF
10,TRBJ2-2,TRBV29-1,STLWPTGELF
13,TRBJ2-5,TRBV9,ASSVAPIDGETQY
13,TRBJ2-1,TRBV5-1,ASSLSPGRFNEQF
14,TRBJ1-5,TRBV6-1,ASSERAFGAHQPQH